Reported below is one T cell receptor beta chain. This CDR3 has 16 residues. The V gene end was trimmed by 6 bases and the J gene end by 7 bases; junction bases not matched to a gene: 10. Germline lookup yields CDR1 DFQATT and CDR2 SNEGSKA (reference sequence). This specimen comes from a study of blood T cells in healthy people across ages. A second PCR, run for roughly 7 to 11 cycles, used a sample-barcoded 5' primer plus a J-beta primer mix. MiXCR, run by TCRdb on the 5' RACE reads, gives a single entry per CDR3 protein. The repertoire holds 1.8 million or so distinct CDR3 sequences, approximately 39% seen once, with 23% in the top ten. Ten milliliters of peripheral blood were drawn from each donor.

This clonotype originated in a human donor in good health. This chain joins TRBV20-1 and TRBJ2-1; the match to TRBD2 covers 15 bases. Sequenced sample: blood. The CDR3 sequence is CSARTSGGVLLNEQFF. The CDR3 bases are TGCAGTGCCAGGACTAGCGGGGGGGTGTTGTTAAATGAGCAGTTCTTC.